This T cell receptor beta chain was identified during a study of CD4+ T cells in melanoma. This clone has only a few counts. The V end was cut by 3 bases, the J end by 1 base, with 15 bases between. Germline lookup yields CDR1 LGHNA and CDR2 YNFKEQ. The CDR3 length is 17 residues. Libraries were prepared by immunoSEQ multiplex PCR; TCRdb keeps only in-frame clonotypes and omits some of them. The sample contains about 54,000 clones, 60% to 80% of which appear only once. The V and J genes are TRBV4-2 and TRBJ2-2; maybe TRBD2 (5 bases). The receptor was isolated from a human donor with melanoma. The sample taken for sequencing was tumor tissue. The CDR3 loop reads CASSHPGGSVNTGELFF. As DNA, the CDR3 is TGTGCCAGCAGCCATCCCGGAGGTAGCGTGAACACCGGGGAGCTGTTTTTT.